This TCR beta chain emerged from a study of blood T cell repertoires in COVID-19. Study-level background: PBMCs, B-cell-depleted T cells, or T cells provided the cDNA or gDNA that made up the material.

CDR1 and CDR2 from the germline V gene are SGHRS and YFSETQ. V was shortened by 5 bases and J by 1 base, with 4 bases between the two germline ends. The CDR3 has 11 amino acids. Per the original data handling: Estimated nucleated cell counts came from reference gene primer amplification. TCRdb's copy holds only in-frame clones and misses some; the assay was immunoSEQ multiplex PCR. The D gene and trimming were derived from the DNA, and the V and J assignments and clone size from that table. The data show roughly 190,000 clones, under 85% seen once. This TCR was sampled from a woman aged 35 to 49 with acute or convalescent COVID-19. The chain links TRBV5-1 to TRBJ2-7; no clear D. The sample comprised peripheral blood. The CDR3 reads CASRQSYEQYF. In DNA, the CDR3 is TGCGCCAGCAGACAATCCTACGAGCAGTACTTC.